Listed below are T cell receptor beta chains from one sample, sequenced in a study of T-cell reconstitution after alpha-beta-depleted transplantation in children. TCRdb used MiXCR to reprocess the PCR reads, holding one entry per CDR3 protein. The sample yields more than 400,000 distinct CDR3 sequences, about 10% seen once. This specimen consisted of PBMCs, mostly from graft donor cells, obtained 180 days after TCRalphabeta/CD19-depleted stem cell transplant. These receptors came from a female patient aged 2 to 10 who had a stem cell transplant for aplastic anemia, so the T cells may come from the graft donor. Both conserved end residues are part of each CDR3. The D gene is left open where the match is weak. Size is omitted from some rows. Given values are once, few, many or a class for expanded clones.

NA,TRBJ2-5,NA,TRBV19,CASTSAGKETQYF,TGTGCCAGTACGTCGGCGGGGAAAGAGACCCAGTACTTC
TRBD1,TRBJ2-1,NA,TRBV5-1,CASSFPDGTGPYNEQFF,TGCGCCAGCAGCTTCCCGGATGGGACAGGGCCGTACAATGAGCAGTTCTTC
NA,TRBJ1-2,NA,TRBV12-3/TRBV12-4,CASILRVNPYGYTF,TGTGCCAGCATTTTACGGGTCAACCCCTATGGCTACACCTTC
NA,TRBJ1-1,NA,TRBV28,CASSLGRGGSMNTEAFF,TGTGCCAGCAGTTTAGGTAGGGGGGGTTCAATGAACACTGAAGCTTTCTTT
TRBD2,TRBJ2-3,NA,TRBV20-1,CSAIGLAVLNTDTQYF,TGCAGTGCGATCGGACTAGCGGTCCTAAACACAGATACGCAGTATTTT
NA,TRBJ2-3,NA,TRBV20-1,CSASGHVGTDTQYF,TGCAGTGCCTCCGGACACGTTGGAACAGATACGCAGTATTTT
TRBD2,TRBJ2-3,NA,TRBV12-3/TRBV12-4,CASSSTSGTIYGSGDSPQYF,TGTGCCAGCAGTTCGACTAGCGGGACCATTTATGGGTCGGGAGATTCCCCACAGTATTTT
NA,TRBJ2-1,NA,TRBV7-9,CASSSIKGAYNEQFF,TGTGCCAGCAGCTCTATCAAGGGGGCCTACAATGAGCAGTTCTTC
NA,TRBJ2-5,NA,TRBV18,CASSPRQGLETQYF,TGTGCCAGCTCACCGCGTCAGGGGCTAGAGACCCAGTACTTC
TRBD1,TRBJ1-1,few,TRBV12-3/TRBV12-4,CASSQLGTGLAEAFF,TGTGCCAGCAGTCAACTGGGGACAGGGTTGGCTGAAGCTTTCTTT
NA,TRBJ1-4,few,TRBV27,CASSFGAAVSQKLFF,TGTGCCAGCAGTTTTGGTGCTGCGGTGAGCCAAAAACTGTTTTTT
NA,TRBJ2-7,few,TRBV29-1,CSVEDGGLTVYEQYF,TGCAGCGTTGAAGATGGAGGGTTAACCGTATACGAGCAGTACTTC
NA,TRBJ1-2,few,TRBV28,CASSSFNGYTF,TGTGCCAGCAGTTCATTCAATGGCTACACCTTC
TRBD2,TRBJ2-1,many,TRBV27,CASSRGLGSYNEQFF,TGTGCCAGCAGCCGTGGACTAGGTTCCTACAATGAGCAGTTCTTC
NA,TRBJ2-5,many,TRBV20-1,CSARDPGVYARETQYF,TGCAGTGCTAGAGATCCTGGGGTCTATGCACGGGAGACCCAGTACTTC
NA,TRBJ1-1,NA,TRBV20-1,CSAESNTEAFF,TGCAGTGCCGAGTCGAACACTGAAGCTTTCTTT
NA,TRBJ1-6,few,TRBV20-1,CSARVGQNNSPLHF,TGCAGTGCTAGGGTGGGACAAAATAATTCACCCCTCCACTTT
NA,TRBJ2-7,NA,TRBV30,CAWSVRQGPWDEQYF,TGTGCCTGGAGTGTAAGGCAGGGTCCTTGGGACGAGCAGTACTTC
NA,TRBJ2-3,many,TRBV29-1,CSVEGGSSTDTQYF,TGCAGCGTTGAAGGAGGCTCTAGCACAGATACGCAGTATTTT
NA,TRBJ1-5,NA,TRBV20-1,CSARGGSGNQPQHF,TGCAGTGCTAGAGGCGGGTCTGGCAATCAGCCCCAGCATTTT
NA,TRBJ1-3,few,TRBV28,CASIPPGVPGNTIYF,TGTGCCAGCATCCCCCCAGGGGTTCCTGGAAACACCATATATTTT
TRBD1,TRBJ2-1,few,TRBV27,CASSLSNRGRGSYNEQFF,TGTGCCAGCAGTTTATCGAACAGGGGACGAGGCTCCTACAATGAGCAGTTCTTC
NA,TRBJ2-7,few,TRBV5-1,CASSLVFPGVPYEQYF,TGCGCCAGCAGCTTGGTTTTTCCAGGGGTCCCCTACGAGCAGTACTTC
NA,TRBJ2-3,many,TRBV21-1,CASSIYPQLTQYF,TGTGCCAGCAGCATTTACCCCCAGCTTACGCAGTATTTT
NA,TRBJ2-4,few,TRBV4-3,CASSQERAGVAKNIQYF,TGCGCCAGCAGCCAAGAGCGGGCTGGGGTAGCCAAAAACATTCAGTACTTC
TRBD2,TRBJ2-2,NA,TRBV6-2/TRBV6-3,CASRLSGATGELFF,TGTGCCAGCAGACTCAGCGGGGCCACCGGGGAGCTGTTTTTT
TRBD1,TRBJ2-3,few,TRBV24-1,CATSDLGGQGTDTQYF,TGTGCCACCAGTGATCTAGGGGGACAGGGCACAGATACGCAGTATTTT
NA,TRBJ1-2,many,TRBV7-2,CASSVPPTNYGYTF,TGTGCCAGCAGCGTTCCGCCCACTAACTATGGCTACACCTTC
TRBD2,TRBJ2-2,NA,TRBV24-1,CATSEGGRGNTGELFF,TGTGCCACCAGTGAGGGAGGGAGGGGCAACACCGGGGAGCTGTTTTTT
NA,TRBJ2-3,few,TRBV4-3,CASSQEQRVPDTQYF,TGCGCCAGCAGCCAAGAACAGCGGGTGCCAGATACGCAGTATTTT
NA,TRBJ2-6,few,TRBV5-1,CASSILGTAGANVLTF,TGCGCCAGCAGCATATTAGGGACCGCTGGGGCCAACGTCCTGACTTTC
TRBD2,TRBJ2-1,NA,TRBV12-3/TRBV12-4,CASSFLPAGDYNEQFF,TGTGCCAGCAGTTTCCTACCAGCGGGGGATTACAATGAGCAGTTCTTC
NA,TRBJ1-5,few,TRBV12-3/TRBV12-4,CASSSKGQPQHF,TGTGCCAGCAGCTCCAAAGGACAGCCCCAGCATTTT
NA,TRBJ2-2,few,TRBV20-1,CSATIPHFGTGELFF,TGCAGTGCGACCATCCCTCACTTCGGAACCGGGGAGCTGTTTTTT
NA,TRBJ2-2,NA,TRBV2,CASSGGHEYTGELFF,TGTGCCAGCAGTGGGGGACACGAATACACCGGGGAGCTGTTTTTT
TRBD2,TRBJ2-3,few,TRBV7-3,CASSTVAGVGTDTQYF,TGTGCCAGCAGCACCGTAGCGGGAGTGGGGACAGATACGCAGTATTTT
NA,TRBJ2-4,few,TRBV27,CASSLKDSQYF,TGTGCCAGCAGTTTAAAGGACAGTCAGTACTTC
NA,TRBJ1-1,few,TRBV6-2/TRBV6-3,CASSYKVNTEAFF,TGTGCCAGCAGTTACAAAGTGAACACTGAAGCTTTCTTT
TRBD1,TRBJ2-7,NA,TRBV5-1,CASSPGQGATYEQYF,TGCGCCAGCAGCCCGGGACAGGGGGCCACCTACGAGCAGTACTTC
TRBD1,TRBJ2-1,NA,TRBV19,CASSIAGTGRNNEQFF,TGTGCCAGTAGTATAGCTGGGACAGGGCGCAACAATGAGCAGTTCTTC